This entry lists 15 T cell receptor beta chains sequenced from one sample in a study of CXCR3-negative and CXCR3-positive naive CD8 T cells. Study observations and caveats: When CXCR3-positive naive cells were set against CXCR3-negative naive cells, the former had more hydrophobic TRB CDR3s.

These TCRs' antigens remain unknown. 5' RACE with UMI labels generated the TRB cDNA libraries. Reanalyzing the 5' RACE reads, TCRdb keeps one entry per CDR3 protein, without DNA. Its table lists about 70,000 distinct CDR3 sequences. Sequences were obtained from naive CXCR3+ CD8+ T cells from blood. Subset here: CD45RO-CCR7+CD27+CD95- naive CD8+ T cells expressing CXCR3 (TNR3+). Source of these receptors: a human donor in good health. Some clones in this sample may be carry-over from other donors' samples.

The CDR3 loop is CASSLEGTVGNEQFF. The V call is TRBV7-8, the J call TRBJ2-1; TCRdb calls TRBD1, which cannot be checked without DNA. Germline lookup yields CDR1 SGHVS and CDR2 FQNEAQ. The CDR3 consists of 15 residues.

The rearrangement links TRBV6-5 to TRBJ2-5; the D call of TRBD1 rests on TCRdb alone, since no DNA is present to check it. Germline assignment: CDR1 MNHEY and CDR2 SVGAGI. The CDR3 contains 16 residues. The CDR3: CASSYLAGAIEETQYF.

The chain has TRBV4-2 and TRBJ2-3; TCRdb's D call, TRBD2, is unchecked because there is no DNA. This CDR3 is 16 amino acids long. Germline V lookup: CDR1 LGHNA, CDR2 YNFKEQ. CDR3 protein: CASSQVAGPSTDTQYF.

The V and J genes are TRBV27 and TRBJ2-7; TCRdb reports TRBD1, a call that lacks DNA to check it against. Germline CDR1 and CDR2: MNHEY and SMNVEV (reference sequence). The CDR3 is made up of 15 amino acids. CDR3 sequence: CASSFGRQGPYEQYF.

The CDR3: CSAGVPGQETQEQFF. This chain connects TRBV20-1 to TRBJ2-1; as DNA is missing, the TRBD1 call by TCRdb cannot be tested. This CDR3 is 15 amino acids long. CDR1 DFQATT and CDR2 SNEGSKA come from the germline V gene (reference sequence).

Here the CDR3 reads CSARGGLAGSYEQYF. The chain joins TRBV20-1 to TRBJ2-7; as DNA is missing, the TRBD2 call by TCRdb cannot be tested. CDR1 DFQATT and CDR2 SNEGSKA come from the germline V gene (reference sequence). The CDR3 length is 15 residues.

The J gene is TRBJ2-1, the V gene TRBV3-1; checking the TCRdb D call of TRBD1 is not possible without DNA. This CDR3 comprises 12 residues. Per germline, CDR1 LGHDT and CDR2 YNNKEL (reference sequence). CDR3: CATSRQDNEQFF.

CDR3 region: CSVEGEYNEQFF. This chain links TRBV29-1 with TRBJ2-1; TCRdb's D gene call, TRBD2, goes unchecked for lack of DNA. Germline V gene sequence: CDR1 SQVTM, CDR2 ANQGSEA. The CDR3 sequence is 12 residues long.

The chain uses TRBV4-3 and TRBJ2-1; TCRdb proposes TRBD2, but this gene call is untestable without DNA. The germline gives CDR1 LGHNA, CDR2 YSLEER. This CDR3 region has 15 residues. CDR3 in amino acids: CASSHAGGRNNEQFF.

The chain carries TRBV15 and TRBJ1-2; TCRdb designates TRBD1, a call that cannot be tested without DNA. This CDR3 is built from 14 residues. CDR1 and CDR2 (germline): LNHNV, YYDKDF (reference sequence). The CDR3 spells CATSKGTEVGGYTF.

The chain has TRBV19 and TRBJ1-4. The CDR3 has 14 residues. Germline assignment: CDR1 LNHDA and CDR2 SQIVND (reference sequence). The CDR3 loop reads CASSIGPGEEKLFF.

The genes are TRBV5-1 and TRBJ2-2; TCRdb calls TRBD1, which cannot be checked without DNA. Germline V gene data show CDR1 as SGHRS and CDR2 as YFSETQ. The CDR3 loop spans 18 amino acids. Here the CDR3 reads CASSSIAFAGIGTGELFF.

The V and J genes are TRBV7-9 and TRBJ2-7; TCRdb's D gene call, TRBD1, goes unchecked for lack of DNA. The germline gives CDR1 SEHNR, CDR2 FQNEAQ (reference sequence). The CDR3 runs to 14 residues. This CDR3 reads CASSSPGRAYEQYF.

This chain connects TRBV7-3 to TRBJ2-1; TCRdb's D gene call, TRBD2, goes unchecked for lack of DNA. CDR1 is SGHTA, CDR2 FQGTGA, per germline. CDR3 length: 16 amino acids. The CDR3 loop is CASNLAVTSGGAGQFF.

The chain employs TRBV27 and TRBJ1-1; checking the TCRdb D call of TRBD1 is not possible without DNA. CDR1 is MNHEY, CDR2 SMNVEV, per germline (reference sequence). This CDR3 region has 14 residues. CDR3 sequence reads: CASSLLGTGDEAFF.